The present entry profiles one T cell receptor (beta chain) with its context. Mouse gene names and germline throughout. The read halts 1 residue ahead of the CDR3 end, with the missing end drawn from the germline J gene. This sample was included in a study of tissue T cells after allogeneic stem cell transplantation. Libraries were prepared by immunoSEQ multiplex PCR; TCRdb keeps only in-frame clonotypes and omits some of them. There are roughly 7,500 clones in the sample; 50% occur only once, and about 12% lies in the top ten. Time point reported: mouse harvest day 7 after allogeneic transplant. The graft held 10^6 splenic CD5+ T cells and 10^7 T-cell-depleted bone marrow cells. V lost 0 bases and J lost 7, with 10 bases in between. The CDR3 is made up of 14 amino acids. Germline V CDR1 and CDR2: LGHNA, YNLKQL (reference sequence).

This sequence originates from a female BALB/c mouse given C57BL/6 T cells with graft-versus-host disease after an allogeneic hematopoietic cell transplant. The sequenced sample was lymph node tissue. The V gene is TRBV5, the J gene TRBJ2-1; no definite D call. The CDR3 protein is CASSQEWERAEQFF. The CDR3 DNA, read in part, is TGTGCCAGCAGCCAAGAATGGGAGAGGGCTGAGCAGTTC.